The 12 T cell receptor beta chains below come from one sample, sequenced in a study of control samples from healthy donors and cancer patients. The repertoire was sequenced with immunoSEQ multiplex PCR; TCRdb's copy has only in-frame clones and lacks some. The sample holds 70,000 to 80,000 clones, about 88% seen once. Source material: blood. The receptor source for this set is a woman between 50 and 59 years old in good health.

Only one count was recorded for this clone. The rearrangement uses TRBV24-1 and TRBJ2-2, with D possibly being TRBD1 (5 bases). The CDR3 covers 13 residues. The V and J ends lost 10 bases and 0 bases respectively, with 8 bases between them. Germline CDR1 reads KGHDR; CDR2 reads SFDVKD. CDR3 in DNA: TGTGCCACGGGCAGGGCGAACACCGGGGAGCTGTTTTTT. It encodes CATGRANTGELFF.

The V gene is TRBV4-1, the J gene TRBJ2-5; 9 bases line up with TRBD1. CDR3 length: 16 residues. Germline CDR1 MGHRA, CDR2 YSYEKL. V lost 0 bases, J lost 4 bases, and 6 bases stayed unmatched. This CDR3 is CASSQDAGTGRETQYF. CDR3 bases: TGCGCCAGCAGCCAAGATGCAGGGACAGGGAGAGAGACCCAGTACTTC.

The chain employs TRBV7-5 and TRBJ1-6. TRBV7-5 is flagged as a pseudogene. There are 12 residues in the CDR3. The CDR3 DNA sequence: TGTGCCAGAAGCTTAGGTGGGTCACCCCTCCACTTT. This sequence encodes CARSLGGSPLHF.

The V call is TRBV28, the J call TRBJ2-7, with TRBD1 matching over 10 bases. This CDR3 has 14 residues. The germline gives CDR1 MDHEN, CDR2 SYDVKM. V shed 5 bases and J 6 bases; nucleotides not matched to a gene: 7. The CDR3 loop is CASSVGQGRGEQYF. CDR3 sequence (DNA): TGTGCCAGCAGTGTGGGACAGGGGCGAGGCGAGCAGTACTTC.

V and J are TRBV3-1 (or the pseudogene TRBV3-2) and TRBJ1-1; 7 bases line up with TRBD1. The CDR3 covers 15 residues. J gave up 1 base and V 4 bases, and 6 bases lay outside the gene matches. Per germline, CDR1 LGHDT and CDR2 YNNKEL (reference sequence). The CDR3 DNA follows: TGTGCCAGCAGCCTTACAGGGGATCCGAACACTGAAGCTTTCTTT. The encoded protein is CASSLTGDPNTEAFF.

The chain carries TRBV11-2 and TRBJ2-5; D is unresolved. Germline loops: CDR1 SGHAT, CDR2 FQNNGV. Trimming left V 1 base short and J 5 bases short, with 11 bases between. This CDR3 is built from 14 residues. Here the CDR3 reads CASSLAYGPETQYF. The CDR3 DNA reads TGTGCCAGCAGCTTAGCATATGGGCCGGAGACCCAGTACTTC.

This clone has just one count. V is TRBV27 and J is TRBJ2-2; the D is unclear. Trimming removed 7 bases at V and 6 bases at J, with 18 bases between. This CDR3 spans 15 amino acids. The germline V gene has CDR1 MNHEY and CDR2 SMNVEV (reference sequence). CDR3 DNA: TGTGCCAGCAAGGGCACGTTGAACCAACCCGGGGAGCTGTTTTTT. Translation: CASKGTLNQPGELFF.

This clone has just a few counts. The V and J genes are TRBV5-1 and TRBJ2-2; 7 nucleotides line up with TRBD1. Germline V gene lookup returns CDR1 SGHRS and CDR2 YFSETQ. The CDR3 extends over 15 amino acids. Trimming took 2 bases from V and 4 from J; bases not matched to a gene: 5. The CDR3 nucleotides read TGCGCCAGCAGCTTTAAGGGGGCCGGCACCGGGGAGCTGTTTTTT. This encodes CASSFKGAGTGELFF.

This chain links TRBV11-2 with TRBJ2-1; 11 bases align to TRBD2. Losses at the gene ends were 1 base for V and 8 bases for J; bases not matched to a gene: 4. Germline-derived CDR1 and CDR2 are SGHAT and FQNNGV. The CDR3 runs to 15 residues. This chain's CDR3 is CASSLGLAGRHEQFF. In DNA, the CDR3 is TGTGCCAGCAGCTTAGGACTAGCGGGACGCCATGAGCAGTTCTTC.

CDR3 nucleotides: TGTGCCAGCAGCTCCGGGACAGGGCCGGGGGAGCAGTACTTC. It encodes CASSSGTGPGEQYF. The V and J genes are TRBV6-5 and TRBJ2-7, with TRBD1 identical over 9 bases. The V segment lost 6 bases and the J segment 7 bases; nucleotides outside the gene matches: 10. Germline values: CDR1 MNHEY, CDR2 SVGAGI. This CDR3 contains 14 residues.

The CDR3 region is CASSLSNSYEQYF. The CDR3 DNA reads TGTGCCAGCAGTTTAAGTAACTCCTACGAGCAGTACTTC. V gene TRBV28 combines with J gene TRBJ2-7; D call uncertain. This CDR3 comprises 13 residues. CDR1 MDHEN and CDR2 SYDVKM come from the germline V gene. Trimming pared 2 bases from V and 0 bases from J, leaving 5 bases between.

V and J are TRBV28 and TRBJ1-4, with TRBD1 identical over 9 bases. CDR1 is MDHEN, CDR2 SYDVKM, per germline. The CDR3 is made up of 12 amino acids. V dropped 8 bases and J dropped 5; count of bases not matched to a gene: 0. The CDR3 sequence: CASGQGNEKLFF. The DNA of the CDR3 is TGTGCCAGCGGACAGGGGAATGAAAAACTGTTTTTT.